This entry describes one TCR beta chain. Its matching antigen is unknown. TCRdb's table, derived via immunoSEQ multiplex PCR, lists solely in-frame clones and lacks some. Found here are 650,000 to 800,000 clones, about 91% of them singletons; the top ten hold 24%. The data stem from a study of shared clonotypes between healthy human individuals. CD45RO-negative, CCR7-positively selected cells formed the naive CD8 fraction, excluding terminally differentiated effector memory CD45RA+ cells. The study's findings and limits: Larger richness was generally estimated for naive than memory subsets.

There are 15 residues in the CDR3. V lost 3 bases to trimming and J lost 1 base; unmatched junction nucleotides: 4. Germline V gives CDR1 SGHDN, CDR2 FVKESK. The sequence was obtained from a man under 40 in good health. The specimen was naive CD8+ T cells sorted from blood. The rearrangement uses TRBV14 and TRBJ2-7, with TRBD1 matching 9 bases. CDR3 region: CASSHYGTGSYEQYF. The CDR3, as DNA: TGTGCCAGCAGCCATTACGGGACAGGGTCCTACGAGCAGTACTTC.